The clone carrying this T cell receptor (beta chain) was seen once. This record belongs to a study of T cell responses to AZD1222 COVID-19 vaccine. Sequencing was performed with immunoSEQ multiplex PCR; in TCRdb, only in-frame clones are kept and a portion is missing. The top ten clones hold approximately 1% of a sample with over 150,000 clones, approximately 95% of them seen once. The germline V gene has CDR1 MNHNS and CDR2 SASEGT. Trimming stripped 7 bases from V and 1 base from J, with 10 bases between. CDR3 length: 13 residues. The chain uses TRBV6-1 and TRBJ1-1; no firm D call. This sample comprised peripheral blood, obtained 28 days after the second AZD1222 dose. This receptor was identified in an adult who received the AZD1222 COVID-19 vaccine. The CDR3 DNA reads as TGTGCCAGCATGTCAAATCCGAACACTGAAGCTTTCTTT. Encoded protein: CASMSNPNTEAFF.